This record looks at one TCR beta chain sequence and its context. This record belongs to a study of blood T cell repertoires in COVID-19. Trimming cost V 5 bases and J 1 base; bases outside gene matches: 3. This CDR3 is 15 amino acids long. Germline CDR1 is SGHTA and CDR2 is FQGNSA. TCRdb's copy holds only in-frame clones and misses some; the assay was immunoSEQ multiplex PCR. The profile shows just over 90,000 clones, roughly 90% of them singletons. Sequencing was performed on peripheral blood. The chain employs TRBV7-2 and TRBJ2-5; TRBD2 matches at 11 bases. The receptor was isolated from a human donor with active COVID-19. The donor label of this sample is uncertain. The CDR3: CASSQLAGVQETQYF. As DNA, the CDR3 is TGTGCCAGCAGCCAACTAGCGGGGGTCCAAGAGACCCAGTACTTC.